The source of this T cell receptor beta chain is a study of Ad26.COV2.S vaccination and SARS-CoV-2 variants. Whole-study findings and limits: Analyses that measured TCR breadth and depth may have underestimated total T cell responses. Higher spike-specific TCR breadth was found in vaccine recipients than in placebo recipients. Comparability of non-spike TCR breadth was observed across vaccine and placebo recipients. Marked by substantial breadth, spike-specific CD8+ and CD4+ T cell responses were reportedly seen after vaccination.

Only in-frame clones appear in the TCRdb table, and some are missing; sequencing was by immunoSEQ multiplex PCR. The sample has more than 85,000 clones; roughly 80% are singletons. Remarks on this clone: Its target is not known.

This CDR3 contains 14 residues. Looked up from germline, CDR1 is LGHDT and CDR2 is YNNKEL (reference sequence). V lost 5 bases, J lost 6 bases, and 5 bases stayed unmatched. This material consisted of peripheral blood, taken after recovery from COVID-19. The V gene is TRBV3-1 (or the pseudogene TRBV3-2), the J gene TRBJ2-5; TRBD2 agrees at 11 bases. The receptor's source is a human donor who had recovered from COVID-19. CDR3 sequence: CASSMTSGEKTQYF. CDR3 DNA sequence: TGTGCCAGCAGCATGACTAGCGGGGAGAAGACCCAGTACTTC.